The clone carrying this T cell receptor beta chain was observed a few times. This CDR3 is also generated by other DNA sequences in the sample. The CDR3 totals 11 residues. V was pared by 6 bases and J by 1 base, with 6 bases between. The germline CDR1 and CDR2 sequences are SQVTM and ANQGSEA. This record comes from a study of CD8+ T cells in alopecia areata. Study background: Treated patients took oral tofacitinib at 5 to 10 mg twice daily. Tofacitinib therapy lasting 6 to 18 months was followed by 6 months off drug.

It was from alopecia areata patients that lesional scalp punch biopsies and peripheral blood were collected. Investigators isolated RNA and reverse transcribed it into cDNA to act as the sequencing template. Some clones are missing from TCRdb's copy, which holds only in-frame ones; the method was immunoSEQ multiplex PCR. The repertoire holds about 200,000 clones, with 50% to 65% as singletons. This receptor was taken from a human donor with alopecia areata. Sequencing used CD4+ T cells sorted from blood, obtained at week 0. The chain employs TRBV29-1 and TRBJ1-1; maybe TRBD1 (6 bases). CDR3 sequence reads: CSVQGNTEAFF. DNA of the CDR3: TGCAGCGTACAGGGGAACACTGAAGCTTTCTTT.